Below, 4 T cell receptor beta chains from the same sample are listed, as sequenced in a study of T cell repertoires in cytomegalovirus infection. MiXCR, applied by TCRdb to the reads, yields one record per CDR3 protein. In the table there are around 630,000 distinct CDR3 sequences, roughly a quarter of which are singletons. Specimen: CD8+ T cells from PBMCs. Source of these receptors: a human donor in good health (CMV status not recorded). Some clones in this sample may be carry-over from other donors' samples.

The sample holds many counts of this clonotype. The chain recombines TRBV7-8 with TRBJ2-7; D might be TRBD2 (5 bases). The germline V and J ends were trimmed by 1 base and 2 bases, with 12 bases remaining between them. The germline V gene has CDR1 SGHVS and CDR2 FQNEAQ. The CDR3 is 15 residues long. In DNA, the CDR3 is TGTGCCAGCAGCTTAGTGGGAGAGCGAACCTACGAGCAGTACTTC. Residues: CASSLVGERTYEQYF.

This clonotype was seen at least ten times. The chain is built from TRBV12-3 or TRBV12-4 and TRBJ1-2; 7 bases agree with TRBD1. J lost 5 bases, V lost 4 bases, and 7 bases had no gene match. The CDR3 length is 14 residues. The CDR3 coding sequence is TGTGCCAGCAGTTCCGACAGGGTAGGGTATGGCTACACCTTC. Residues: CASSSDRVGYGYTF.

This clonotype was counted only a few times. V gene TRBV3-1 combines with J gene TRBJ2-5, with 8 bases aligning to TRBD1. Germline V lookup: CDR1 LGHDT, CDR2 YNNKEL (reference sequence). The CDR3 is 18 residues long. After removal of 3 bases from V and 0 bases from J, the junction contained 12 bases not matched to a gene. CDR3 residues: CASSQEGQADRYQETQYF. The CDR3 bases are TGTGCCAGCAGCCAGGAGGGACAGGCAGACCGGTACCAAGAGACCCAGTACTTC.

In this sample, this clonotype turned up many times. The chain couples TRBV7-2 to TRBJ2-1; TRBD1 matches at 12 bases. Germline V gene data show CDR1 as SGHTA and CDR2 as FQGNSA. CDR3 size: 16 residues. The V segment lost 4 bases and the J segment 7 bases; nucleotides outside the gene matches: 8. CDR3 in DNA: TGTGCCAGCAGCTCCACCCCGGGACAGGGGGCGAATGAGCAGTTCTTC. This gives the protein CASSSTPGQGANEQFF.